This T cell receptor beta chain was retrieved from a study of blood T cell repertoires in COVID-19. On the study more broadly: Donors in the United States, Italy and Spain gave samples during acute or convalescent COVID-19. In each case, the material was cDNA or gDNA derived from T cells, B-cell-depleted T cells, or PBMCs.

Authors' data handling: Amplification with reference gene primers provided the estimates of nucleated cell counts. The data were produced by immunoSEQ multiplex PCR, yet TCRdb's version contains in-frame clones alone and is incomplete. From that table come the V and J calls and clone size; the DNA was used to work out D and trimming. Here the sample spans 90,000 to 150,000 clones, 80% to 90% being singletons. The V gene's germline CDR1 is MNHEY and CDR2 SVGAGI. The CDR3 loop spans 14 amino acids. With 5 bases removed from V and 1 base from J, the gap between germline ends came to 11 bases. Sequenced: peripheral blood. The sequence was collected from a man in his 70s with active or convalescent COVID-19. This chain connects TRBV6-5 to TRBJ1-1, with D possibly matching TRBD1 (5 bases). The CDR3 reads CASSRSGANTEAFF. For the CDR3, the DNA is TGTGCCAGCAGTCGTAGCGGGGCGAACACTGAAGCTTTCTTT.